This T cell receptor beta chain was sequenced for a study of a mutant IDH1 vaccine in newly diagnosed glioma. Germline trimming cut 3 bases from V and 6 bases from J; bases unmatched to any gene: 11. The germline V gene encodes CDR1 GTSNPN and CDR2 SVGIG (reference sequence). This CDR3 spans 14 amino acids. Time point: baseline, week 1 (first vaccination visit). As for treatment: pre-vaccination baseline after standard-of-care therapy. There were new WHO grade 3 or 4 astrocytomas in the donors, and these were IDH1-mutant and ATRX-lost. Study observations and caveats: The vaccine induced immune responses, and these occurred in about 95% of patients.

Profiling relied on immunoSEQ multiplex PCR, and the TCRdb table lists in-frame clones only, not all of them. The sample yields tens of thousands of clones, more than 80% seen once. Note on this clone: The antigen remains unidentified.

The V and J genes are TRBV30 and TRBJ2-7, with TRBD2 matching 7 bases. Sequences were derived from PBMCs, sampled from a glioma patient treated with radiotherapy, temozolomide or both. This receptor was taken from a man aged 18 to 29 with glioma. CDR3 sequence (DNA): TGTGCCTGGAGGGCGAACACGCGGGGGAGCGAGCAGTACTTC. It specifies CAWRANTRGSEQYF.